One sample yielded the 18 T cell receptor beta chains listed below, sequenced in a study of blood T cell repertoires in COVID-19. Sequencing was performed with immunoSEQ multiplex PCR; in TCRdb, only in-frame clones are kept and a portion is missing. This sample carries 390,000 or so clones, around 87% of them seen once, and the ten largest clones take about 10%. What was sequenced was peripheral blood. These receptors were taken from a woman aged 25 to 45 with COVID-19, enrolled during active disease.

The chain uses TRBV28 and TRBJ1-3; D not certain. Germline CDR1 reads MDHEN; CDR2 reads SYDVKM. V was pared by 2 bases and J by 2 bases, with 7 bases between. The CDR3 spans 14 residues. The CDR3 DNA reads TGTGCCAGCAGTTTAAGTGGAGCTGGAAACACCATATATTTT. Translation: CASSLSGAGNTIYF.

This clone was picked up one time. This chain connects TRBV7-3 to TRBJ1-6; the match to TRBD1 covers 8 bases. The CDR3 sequence is 15 residues long. With V trimmed by 4 bases and J by 6 bases, 5 bases remained unmatched. Germline V gives CDR1 SGHTA, CDR2 FQGTGA. The CDR3 sequence: CASSSGGAGNSPLHF. As DNA, the CDR3 is TGTGCCAGCAGCTCAGGGGGCGCGGGTAATTCACCCCTCCACTTT.

This sequence joins TRBV11-2 and TRBJ2-1; perhaps TRBD1 as D (6 bases). The CDR3 runs 14 residues. V was trimmed by 5 bases and J by 3 bases, leaving 11 bases between them. Germline lookup yields CDR1 SGHAT and CDR2 FQNNGV. CDR3 in DNA: TGTGCCAGCAGCCTGACAGGTGTCTACAATGAGCAGTTCTTC. Its protein product is CASSLTGVYNEQFF.

The J gene is TRBJ1-3, the V gene TRBV28, with a weak D call TRBD1 (5 bases). Germline V gives CDR1 MDHEN, CDR2 SYDVKM. Between the trimmed V and J ends, which lost 6 bases and 0 bases, there was a span of 18 bases. The CDR3 loop spans 17 amino acids. The CDR3 nucleotides read TGTGCCAGCAGGGGCACAGAGACAGCCATCTCTGGAAACACCATATATTTT. Translated: CASRGTETAISGNTIYF.

The rearrangement joins TRBV5-8 to TRBJ2-1, with D uncertain. Trimming cost V 0 bases and J 6 bases, with 7 bases left between them. The CDR3 is made up of 13 amino acids. The V gene's germline CDR1 is SGHTS and CDR2 YDEGEE. The CDR3 is CASSLGPLNEQFF. The CDR3 DNA reads TGTGCCAGCAGCTTGGGGCCGCTCAATGAGCAGTTCTTC.

This rearrangement joins TRBV19 to TRBJ1-6, with D perhaps matching TRBD1 (6 bases). There are 18 residues in the CDR3. Per the germline V gene, CDR1 is LNHDA and CDR2 is SQIVND (reference sequence). V lost 11 bases and J lost 8, with 31 bases in between. CDR3 in amino acids: CAAPDGGPGGGSDSPLHF. The CDR3, as DNA: TGTGCCGCCCCGGACGGGGGCCCTGGGGGGGGAAGTGATTCACCCCTCCACTTT.

The chain recombines TRBV6-1 with TRBJ2-7; D is undetermined. This CDR3 region has 13 residues. Germline loops: CDR1 MNHNS, CDR2 SASEGT. V lost 3 bases and J 4 bases, leaving 10 bases between the germline ends. CDR3 residues: CASSDPPRYEQYF. The CDR3 DNA reads TGTGCCAGCAGTGACCCCCCACGGTACGAGCAGTACTTC.

The gene calls are TRBV4-1 and TRBJ2-3; TRBD2 matches at 8 bases. In germline, CDR1 is MGHRA, CDR2 YSYEKL. With 3 bases clipped from V and 2 bases from J, the junction kept 7 bases outside the gene matches. The CDR3 extends over 16 amino acids. CDR3 residues: CASSQTGLEVTDTQYF. The CDR3 DNA reads as TGCGCCAGCAGCCAGACGGGACTAGAGGTCACAGATACGCAGTATTTT.

Only one count was recorded for this clone. The rearrangement joins TRBV9 to TRBJ2-7; 10 nucleotides agree with TRBD2. V gave up 4 bases and J gave up 7 bases; unmatched junction bases: 11. This CDR3 has 15 residues. Germline V gives CDR1 SGDLS, CDR2 YYNGEE. The CDR3: CASSTASGSPLEQYF. CDR3 DNA: TGTGCCAGCAGCACCGCTAGCGGGAGTCCTTTGGAGCAGTACTTC.

The chain is built from TRBV30 and TRBJ1-3; the D is unclear. Germline lookup yields CDR1 GTSNPN and CDR2 SVGIG (reference sequence). V gave up 5 bases and J gave up 4 bases, with 15 bases separating them. The CDR3 length is 14 residues. In DNA, the CDR3 is TGTGCCTGGTCGCCCGGGTCCCGCGGAAACACCATATATTTT. As protein: CAWSPGSRGNTIYF.

In its sample, this clone was seen many times. The chain links TRBV24-1 to TRBJ2-1; unclear D gene. With 6 bases removed from V and 2 bases from J, the gap between germline ends came to 16 bases. CDR1 and CDR2 (germline): KGHDR, SFDVKD. The CDR3 sequence is 16 residues long. The CDR3 here is CATSSVEATPYNEQFF. The DNA for the CDR3 is TGTGCCACCAGTTCTGTGGAAGCGACCCCCTACAATGAGCAGTTCTTC.

This clone was counted once. The chain is built from TRBV7-6 and TRBJ2-3; perhaps TRBD2 as D (6 bases). This CDR3 spans 16 amino acids. Germline CDR1 and CDR2: SGHVS and FNYEAQ. Deletions cut 4 bases from V and 2 bases from J, with 16 bases between. CDR3 coding DNA: TGTGCCAGCAGCTCCCAACTAGCAGGGATCACAGATACGCAGTATTTT. Translation: CASSSQLAGITDTQYF.

V gene TRBV3-1 (or the pseudogene TRBV3-2) combines with J gene TRBJ2-1; D is perhaps TRBD2 (6 bases). The V gene lost 0 bases and the J gene lost 1 base, with 10 bases spanning the gap. CDR3 size: 16 residues. Germline CDR1 and CDR2: LGHDT and YNNKEL (reference sequence). CDR3 sequence (DNA): TGTGCCAGCAGCCAAGATCGGGAGTATTCCTACAATGAGCAGTTCTTC. It is translated as CASSQDREYSYNEQFF.

The chain couples TRBV6-4 to TRBJ2-2, with D possibly being TRBD2 (5 bases). CDR1 is MRHNA and CDR2 is SNTAGT in the germline V gene. The CDR3 contains 14 residues. V was trimmed by 6 bases and J by 6 bases, leaving 14 bases between them. The CDR3 nucleotides read TGTGCCAGCAGACAGACGGACTCACCCGGGGAGCTGTTTTTT. As protein: CASRQTDSPGELFF.

This chain connects TRBV19 to TRBJ1-6, with D maybe TRBD1 (5 bases). CDR1 is LNHDA and CDR2 is SQIVND in the germline V gene (reference sequence). This CDR3 has 14 residues. V lost 3 bases and J lost 10, with 13 bases in between. CDR3 residues: CASSIGGWSSPLHF. The CDR3 DNA reads TGTGCCAGTAGTATCGGGGGATGGAGCTCACCCCTCCACTTT.

This clone has more than one count but fewer than ten. The DNA of the CDR3 is TGTGCCTGGAGGCACCCTCAGTACTACGAGCAGTACTTC. Translated: CAWRHPQYYEQYF. The chain combines TRBV30 with TRBJ2-7; D gene uncertain. The CDR3 consists of 13 residues. V lost 3 bases and J lost 3, with 12 bases in between. CDR1 is GTSNPN, CDR2 SVGIG, per germline (reference sequence).

This chain uses TRBV12-3 or TRBV12-4 with TRBJ2-5, with 7 positions matching TRBD1. The CDR3 loop spans 13 amino acids. V shed 6 bases and J 5 bases; nucleotides not matched to a gene: 6. This CDR3 is CASRPTGLETQYF. CDR3 DNA: TGTGCCAGCAGACCGACAGGGTTGGAGACCCAGTACTTC.

The V and J genes are TRBV6-5 and TRBJ2-1; 10 bases are shared with TRBD2. Germline V gene lookup returns CDR1 MNHEY and CDR2 SVGAGI. V trimming: 6 bases; J trimming: 7 bases; junction bases outside the gene matches: 6. The CDR3 extends over 14 amino acids. CDR3 loop: CASRPGLAYNEQFF. As DNA, the CDR3 is TGTGCCAGCAGACCGGGACTAGCGTATAATGAGCAGTTCTTC.